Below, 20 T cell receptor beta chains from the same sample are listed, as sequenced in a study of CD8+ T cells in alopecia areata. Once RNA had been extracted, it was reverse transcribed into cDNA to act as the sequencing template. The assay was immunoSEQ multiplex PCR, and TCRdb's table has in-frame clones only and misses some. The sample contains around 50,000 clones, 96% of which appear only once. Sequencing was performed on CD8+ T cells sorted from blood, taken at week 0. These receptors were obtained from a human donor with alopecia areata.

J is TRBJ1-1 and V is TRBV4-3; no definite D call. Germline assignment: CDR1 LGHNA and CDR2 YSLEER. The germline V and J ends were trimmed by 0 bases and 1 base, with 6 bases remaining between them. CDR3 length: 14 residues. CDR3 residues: CASSQDRSNTEAFF. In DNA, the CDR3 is TGCGCCAGCAGCCAAGACAGGTCGAACACTGAAGCTTTCTTT.

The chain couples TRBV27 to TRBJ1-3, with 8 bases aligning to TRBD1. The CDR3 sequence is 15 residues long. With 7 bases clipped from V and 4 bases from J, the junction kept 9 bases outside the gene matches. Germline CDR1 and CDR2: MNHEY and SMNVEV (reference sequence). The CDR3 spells CASKSGRGQGNTIYF. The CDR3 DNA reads TGTGCCAGCAAGTCAGGCAGGGGGCAAGGAAACACCATATATTTT.

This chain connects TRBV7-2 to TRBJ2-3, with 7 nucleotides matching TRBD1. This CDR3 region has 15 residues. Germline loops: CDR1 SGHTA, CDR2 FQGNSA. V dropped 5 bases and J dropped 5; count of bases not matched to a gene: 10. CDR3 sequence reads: CASSTGTAKGDTQYF. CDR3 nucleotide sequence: TGTGCCAGCAGCACCGGGACAGCCAAAGGAGATACGCAGTATTTT. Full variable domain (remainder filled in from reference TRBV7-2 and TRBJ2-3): GAGVSQSPSNKVTEKGKDVELRCDPISGHTALYWYRQSLGQGLEFLIYFQGNSAPDKSGLPSDRFSAERTGGSVSTLTIQRTQQEDSAVYLCASSTGTAKGDTQYFGPGTRLTVL.

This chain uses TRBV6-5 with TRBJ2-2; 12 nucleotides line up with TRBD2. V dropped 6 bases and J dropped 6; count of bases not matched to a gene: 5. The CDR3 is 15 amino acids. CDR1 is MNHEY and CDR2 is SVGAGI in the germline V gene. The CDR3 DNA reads TGTGCCAGCAGCCCAGCTAGCGGGGGGGCCGGGGAGCTGTTTTTT. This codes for CASSPASGGAGELFF.

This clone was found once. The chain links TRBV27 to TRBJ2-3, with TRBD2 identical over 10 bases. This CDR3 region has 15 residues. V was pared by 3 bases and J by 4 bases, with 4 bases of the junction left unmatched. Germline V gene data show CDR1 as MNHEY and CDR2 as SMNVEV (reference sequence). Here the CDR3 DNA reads TGTGCCAGCAGTTTTACTAGCGGGGACGCAGATACGCAGTATTTT. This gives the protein CASSFTSGDADTQYF.

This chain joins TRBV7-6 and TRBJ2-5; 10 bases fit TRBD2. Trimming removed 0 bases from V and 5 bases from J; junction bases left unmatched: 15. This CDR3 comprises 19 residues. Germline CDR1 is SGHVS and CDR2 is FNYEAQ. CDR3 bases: TGTGCCAGCAGCTTAGCATACCCCCGTAGCGGGGGGTCGTGGGAGACCCAGTACTTC. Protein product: CASSLAYPRSGGSWETQYF. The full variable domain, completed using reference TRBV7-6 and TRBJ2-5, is GAGVSQSPRYKVTKRGQDVALRCDPISGHVSLYWYRQALGQGPEFLTYFNYEAQQDKSGLPNDRFSAERPEGSISTLTIQRTEQRDSAMYRCASSLAYPRSGGSWETQYFGPGTRLLVL.

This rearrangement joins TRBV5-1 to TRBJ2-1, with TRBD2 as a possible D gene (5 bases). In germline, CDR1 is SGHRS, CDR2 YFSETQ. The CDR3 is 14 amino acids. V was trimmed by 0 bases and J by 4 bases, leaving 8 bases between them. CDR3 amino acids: CASSLEAGYNEQFF. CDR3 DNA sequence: TGCGCCAGCAGCTTGGAGGCGGGTTACAATGAGCAGTTCTTC.

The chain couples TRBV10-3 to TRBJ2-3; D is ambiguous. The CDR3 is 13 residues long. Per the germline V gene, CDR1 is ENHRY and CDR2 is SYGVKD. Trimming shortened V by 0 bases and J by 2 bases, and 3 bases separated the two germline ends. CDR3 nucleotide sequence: TGTGCCATCAGTGAGTCGGACACAGATACGCAGTATTTT. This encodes CAISESDTDTQYF.

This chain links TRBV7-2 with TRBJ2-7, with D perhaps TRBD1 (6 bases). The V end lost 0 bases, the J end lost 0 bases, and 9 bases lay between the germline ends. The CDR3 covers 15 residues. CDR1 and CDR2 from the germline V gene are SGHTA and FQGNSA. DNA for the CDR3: TGTGCCAGCAGCTTAGCCCGGGACACCTCCTACGAGCAGTACTTC. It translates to CASSLARDTSYEQYF.

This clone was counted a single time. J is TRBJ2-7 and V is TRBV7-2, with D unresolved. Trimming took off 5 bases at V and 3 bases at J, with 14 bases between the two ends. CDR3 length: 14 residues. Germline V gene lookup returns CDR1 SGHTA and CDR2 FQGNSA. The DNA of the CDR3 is TGTGCCAGCAGCCCCTGGGGTGGGGACTACGAGCAGTACTTC. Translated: CASSPWGGDYEQYF.

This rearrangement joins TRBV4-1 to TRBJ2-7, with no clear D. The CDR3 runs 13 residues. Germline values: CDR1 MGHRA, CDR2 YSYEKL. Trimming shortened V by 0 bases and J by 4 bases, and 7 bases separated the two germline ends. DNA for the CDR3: TGCGCCAGCAGCCAAGAGGTTGATTACGAGCAGTACTTC. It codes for CASSQEVDYEQYF.

The CDR3 loop reads CATSRDRAVQETQYF. In DNA form, the CDR3 reads TGTGCCACCAGCAGAGATCGCGCGGTCCAAGAGACCCAGTACTTC. J is TRBJ2-5 and V is TRBV15; D gene uncertain. V was trimmed by 0 bases and J by 1 base, leaving 9 bases between them. Germline CDR1 is LNHNV and CDR2 is YYDKDF (reference sequence). The CDR3 sequence is 15 residues long.

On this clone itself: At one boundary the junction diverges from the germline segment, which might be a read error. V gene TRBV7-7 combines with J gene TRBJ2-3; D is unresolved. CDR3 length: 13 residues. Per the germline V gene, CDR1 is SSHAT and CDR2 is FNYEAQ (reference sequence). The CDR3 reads CASSLVPDDTQYF. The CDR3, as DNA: TGTGCTAGCAGCTTAGTCCCGGACGATACGCAGTATTTT. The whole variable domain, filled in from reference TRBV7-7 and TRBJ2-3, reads GAGVSQSPRYKVTKRGQDVTLRCDPISSHATLYWYQQALGQGPEFLTYFNYEAQPDKSGLPSDRFSAERPEGSISTLTIQRTEQRDSAMYRCASSLVPDDTQYFGPGTRLTVL.

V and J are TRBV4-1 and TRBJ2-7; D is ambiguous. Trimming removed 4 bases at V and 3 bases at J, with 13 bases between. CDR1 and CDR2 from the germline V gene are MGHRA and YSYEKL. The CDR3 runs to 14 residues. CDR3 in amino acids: CASSLSMVNYEQYF. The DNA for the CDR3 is TGCGCCAGCAGCCTGAGCATGGTGAACTACGAGCAGTACTTC.

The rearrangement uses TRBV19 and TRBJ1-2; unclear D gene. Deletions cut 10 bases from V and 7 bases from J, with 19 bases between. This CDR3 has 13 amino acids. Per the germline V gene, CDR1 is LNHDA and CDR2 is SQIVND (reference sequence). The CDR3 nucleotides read TGTGCCACCGGTACAGTCCCCTCCGGTGGCTACACCTTC. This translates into CATGTVPSGGYTF.

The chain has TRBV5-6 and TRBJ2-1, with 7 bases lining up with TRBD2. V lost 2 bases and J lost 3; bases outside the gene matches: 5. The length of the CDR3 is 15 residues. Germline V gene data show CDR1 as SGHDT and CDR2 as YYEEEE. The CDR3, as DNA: TGTGCCAGCAGCTTTTTTACTAGCGACTACAATGAGCAGTTCTTC. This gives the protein CASSFFTSDYNEQFF.

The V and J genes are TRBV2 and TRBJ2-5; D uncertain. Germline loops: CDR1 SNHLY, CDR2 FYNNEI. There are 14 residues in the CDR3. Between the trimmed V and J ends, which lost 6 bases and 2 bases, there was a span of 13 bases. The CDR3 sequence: CASRLVTVQETQYF. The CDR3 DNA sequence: TGTGCCAGCAGGTTGGTTACGGTGCAAGAGACCCAGTACTTC.

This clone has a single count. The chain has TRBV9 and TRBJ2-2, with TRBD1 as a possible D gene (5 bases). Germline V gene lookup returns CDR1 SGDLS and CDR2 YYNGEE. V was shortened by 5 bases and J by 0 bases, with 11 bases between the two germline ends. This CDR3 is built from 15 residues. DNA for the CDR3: TGTGCCAGCAGTTTACAGGCGACGAACACCGGGGAGCTGTTTTTT. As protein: CASSLQATNTGELFF.

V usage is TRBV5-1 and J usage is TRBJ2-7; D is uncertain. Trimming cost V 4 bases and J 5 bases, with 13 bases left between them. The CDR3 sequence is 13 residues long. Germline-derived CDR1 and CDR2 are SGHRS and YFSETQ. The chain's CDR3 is CASSQKGRDEQYF. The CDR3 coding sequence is TGCGCCAGCAGCCAAAAGGGAAGGGACGAGCAGTACTTC.

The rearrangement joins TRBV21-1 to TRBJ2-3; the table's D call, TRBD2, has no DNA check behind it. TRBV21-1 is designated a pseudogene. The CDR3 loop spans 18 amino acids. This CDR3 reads CASSKESGRLAGGRTQYF. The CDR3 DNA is TGTGCCAGCAGCAAAGAATCAGGGAGACTAGCGGGGGGGAGGACGCAGTATTTT.